Given below is one T cell receptor (beta chain) in context. Its antigen remains unidentified. Relative to the germline gene, one junction end is altered; a read error may explain this. Libraries of TCR beta came from iRepertoire HTBI primers plus Arm-PCR of CDR3 regions. TCRdb re-called the multiplex PCR reads through MiXCR, storing one row per CDR3 protein. The sample yields 450,000 or so distinct CDR3 sequences, about 20% seen once. The data were taken from a study of regulatory T cells in long-lasting Graves disease. Notes on the study in general: Lower TCR diversity characterized persistent Graves' patients relative to newly diagnosed patients.

This CDR3 has 11 residues. Germline V gene lookup returns CDR1 DFQATT and CDR2 SNEGSKA (reference sequence). Indicated time point: persistent/refractory GD, antithyroid drugs over 5 years with positive TRAb. The TCR library used RNA extracted from PBMCs. The sequencing here drew on peripheral blood mononuclear cells (PBMCs), taken when the disease was refractory, from a patient treated with antithyroid drugs. This sequence joins TRBV20-1 and TRBJ1-4; no definite D call. This clonotype was obtained from a female donor with Graves disease. The CDR3 here is CSARDSRTYVF. CDR3 sequence (DNA): TGCAGTGCTAGAGATAGCAGGACTTATGTTTTT.